This T cell receptor beta chain was captured in a study of metastatic and nonmetastatic thyroid tumors. Overall study context: From malignant and benign thyroid patients, repertoires in blood and in tumor or nodule tissue were compared.

Among the patients, none had received any treatment before thyroid surgery. This clone was found many times. TCRdb reanalyzed the PCR reads with MiXCR. The repertoire holds 45,000 to 60,000 clones, with roughly 18% as singletons. V dropped 5 bases and J dropped 7; count of bases not matched to a gene: 10. The germline CDR1 and CDR2 sequences are MNHEY and SMNVEV (reference sequence). The CDR3 totals 15 residues. The specimen was blood. This clonotype originated in a female donor with papillary thyroid cancer or a benign thyroid nodule (not recorded which). Some clones in this sample may be carry-over from other donors' samples. The chain recombines TRBV27 with TRBJ1-2; 10 nucleotides align to TRBD1. CDR3 in DNA: TGTGCCAGCAGTCATAGACAGGGGGCTATCGGTGGCTACACCTTC. Its protein product is CASSHRQGAIGGYTF.